The 16 T cell receptor beta chains below were found in one sample sequenced in a study of blood T cell repertoires in COVID-19. Assay used: immunoSEQ multiplex PCR; TCRdb lists only in-frame clones, some missing. The table records fewer than 450,000 clones, around 86% of them present only once. The specimen was peripheral blood. The receptor source for this set is a woman aged 45-59 years with COVID-19, enrolled during active disease.

The J gene is TRBJ1-5, the V gene TRBV29-1; no clear D gene. The germline CDR1 and CDR2 sequences are SQVTM and ANQGSEA. This CDR3 region has 15 residues. The V gene lost 2 bases and the J gene lost 6 bases, with 17 bases spanning the gap. The CDR3 protein is CSVEFKWVGFQPQHF. DNA of the CDR3: TGCAGCGTTGAATTCAAATGGGTCGGGTTTCAGCCCCAGCATTTT.

The rearrangement joins TRBV29-1 to TRBJ2-7; a weak D match, TRBD2 (6 bases). The CDR3 consists of 13 residues. V was trimmed by 3 bases and J by 0 bases, leaving 9 bases between them. Germline lookup yields CDR1 SQVTM and CDR2 ANQGSEA. CDR3 residues: CSVDAGSSYEQYF. The CDR3 DNA sequence: TGCAGCGTTGACGCGGGAAGCTCCTACGAGCAGTACTTC.

The chain has TRBV27 and TRBJ1-1; the match to TRBD1 covers 10 bases. Germline V gives CDR1 MNHEY, CDR2 SMNVEV (reference sequence). V shed 6 bases and J 4 bases; nucleotides not matched to a gene: 11. This CDR3 has 16 residues. CDR3 residues: CASSKSPGTGVTEAFF. The CDR3 DNA is TGTGCCAGCAGCAAAAGCCCCGGGACAGGGGTCACTGAAGCTTTCTTT.

The gene calls are TRBV7-9 and TRBJ1-1; 10 bases line up with TRBD1. This CDR3 comprises 14 residues. CDR1 is SEHNR, CDR2 FQNEAQ, per germline (reference sequence). V lost 5 bases and J lost 8; bases outside the gene matches: 8. For the CDR3, the DNA is TGTGCCAGCAGCCCCACCCCGGGACAGGGGGAAGCTTTCTTT. This gives the protein CASSPTPGQGEAFF.

To note about this clone: The sample contains more than one DNA sequence encoding this CDR3. This chain joins TRBV6-2 or TRBV6-3 and TRBJ2-7, with D unresolved. Trimming pared 5 bases from V and 1 base from J, leaving 3 bases between. This CDR3 contains 11 residues. CDR1 is MNHEY and CDR2 is SVGEGT in the germline V gene. The CDR3 DNA sequence: TGTGCCAGCAGTCATTCCTACGAGCAGTACTTC. Amino acid sequence: CASSHSYEQYF.

The genes are TRBV19 and TRBJ2-3; the D gene is possibly TRBD2 (6 bases). Germline CDR1 reads LNHDA; CDR2 reads SQIVND (reference sequence). Trimming took 5 bases from V and 4 from J, leaving 16 bases between them. The CDR3 has 15 amino acids. Written as DNA, the CDR3 is TGTGCCAGTAGTCCGGGACTCCCTCTGGCAGATACGCAGTATTTT. Translation gives CASSPGLPLADTQYF.

J is TRBJ1-1 and V is TRBV7-3; a possible D gene is TRBD1 (5 bases). This CDR3 has 14 amino acids. Germline loops: CDR1 SGHTA, CDR2 FQGTGA. V was trimmed by 5 bases and J by 4 bases, leaving 14 bases between them. The CDR3 coding sequence is TGTGCCAGCAGCCCTCAGGGCGGCGGCACTGAAGCTTTCTTT. Translating it yields CASSPQGGGTEAFF.

J is TRBJ1-3 and V is TRBV5-4, with TRBD1 as a possible D gene (5 bases). The CDR3 is made up of 16 amino acids. Germline V CDR1 and CDR2: SGHNT, YYREEE (reference sequence). The V end was cut by 0 bases, the J end by 4 bases, with 14 bases between. The CDR3 nucleotides read TGTGCCAGCAGCTTGGCCGGACATACGACGGGAAACACCATATATTTT. It encodes CASSLAGHTTGNTIYF.

The chain uses TRBV9 and TRBJ2-5; no reliable D call. The CDR3 has 14 amino acids. V was clipped by 8 bases and J by 7 bases, with 21 bases between them. Looked up from germline, CDR1 is SGDLS and CDR2 is YYNGEE. The CDR3 spells CASQRDLAGGTQYF. CDR3 sequence (DNA): TGTGCCAGTCAACGAGACTTAGCTGGCGGGACCCAGTACTTC.

The chain links TRBV6-1 to TRBJ2-4; 8 bases map to TRBD1. CDR3 length: 14 residues. Germline-derived CDR1 and CDR2 are MNHNS and SASEGT. V lost 5 bases, J lost 9 bases, and 9 bases stayed unmatched. The CDR3 DNA follows: TGTGCCAGCAGTCCCGACCGGACAGGGAGCATTCAGTACTTC. Protein sequence: CASSPDRTGSIQYF.

The J gene is TRBJ2-3, the V gene TRBV7-9, with no clear D. V was shortened by 3 bases and J by 0 bases, with 7 bases between the two germline ends. Germline V gene lookup returns CDR1 SEHNR and CDR2 FQNEAQ (reference sequence). The CDR3 totals 14 residues. The CDR3 is CASSLYGSTDTQYF. The CDR3 DNA follows: TGTGCCAGCAGCTTGTACGGGAGCACAGATACGCAGTATTTT.

The chain combines TRBV14 with TRBJ2-2; D is undetermined. V lost 0 bases and J 7 bases, leaving 6 bases between the germline ends. This CDR3 has 13 amino acids. The germline V gene has CDR1 SGHDN and CDR2 FVKESK. The DNA of the CDR3 is TGTGCCAGCAGCCAAGATGCCGGCGGGGAGCTGTTTTTT. It encodes CASSQDAGGELFF.

The J gene is TRBJ2-1, the V gene TRBV6-5; TRBD2 matches 10 bases. Germline V CDR1 and CDR2: MNHEY, SVGAGI. The CDR3 spans 15 residues. Trimming took 6 bases from V and 7 from J; bases not matched to a gene: 9. The CDR3 loop is CASSRLAGVGNEQFF. The CDR3 DNA sequence: TGTGCCAGCAGCCGCCTAGCGGGAGTGGGGAATGAGCAGTTCTTC.

The rearrangement links TRBV7-2 to TRBJ2-5; a possible D gene is TRBD2 (6 bases). The CDR3 has 15 amino acids. Between the trimmed V and J ends, which lost 4 bases and 4 bases, there was a span of 16 bases. Germline values: CDR1 SGHTA, CDR2 FQGNSA. The CDR3, as DNA: TGTGCCAGCAGCTCGCGCCGAGGGACTTTAGAGACCCAGTACTTC. As protein: CASSSRRGTLETQYF.

The gene calls are TRBV29-1 and TRBJ2-5; maybe TRBD2 (6 bases). V lost 4 bases and J lost 2, with 17 bases in between. The CDR3 contains 15 residues. Germline CDR1 reads SQVTM; CDR2 reads ANQGSEA. The DNA of the CDR3 is TGCAGCGTTGTACTCGCGGGACGAAGACAAGAGACCCAGTACTTC. This codes for CSVVLAGRRQETQYF.

The chain joins TRBV5-4 to TRBJ2-7; 9 bases fit TRBD2. The length of the CDR3 is 16 residues. Trimming removed 0 bases from V and 0 bases from J; junction bases left unmatched: 4. The germline CDR1 and CDR2 sequences are SGHNT and YYREEE (reference sequence). CDR3 in amino acids: CASSLGASGNSYEQYF. The CDR3 DNA reads TGTGCCAGCAGCTTGGGCGCTAGCGGGAACTCCTACGAGCAGTACTTC.